One sample yielded the 12 T cell receptor beta chains listed below, sequenced in a study of Ad26.COV2.S vaccination and SARS-CoV-2 variants. TCRdb's copy holds only in-frame clones and misses some; the assay was immunoSEQ multiplex PCR. The profile shows more than 300,000 clones, approximately 86% of them singletons. Stated treatment: 19 received Ad26.COV2.S at low or high dose, single or two shots; 5 received placebo; per-sample allocation not given. Sampling was done on day 63 after the first vaccine or placebo injection. This material consisted of peripheral blood, taken in a trial of Ad26.COV2.S vaccine versus placebo. These receptors came from a person aged 18-60 years who received the Ad26.COV2.S COVID-19 vaccine or a placebo.

In DNA, the CDR3 is TGTGCCAGTAGTTCTCCGGGACAGAGAGCCAAAAACATTCAGTACTTC. Translation: CASSSPGQRAKNIQYF. The V gene is TRBV19, the J gene TRBJ2-4; 7 positions match TRBD1. Germline trimming cut 5 bases from V and 0 bases from J; bases unmatched to any gene: 7. The CDR3 is made up of 16 amino acids. Per the germline V gene, CDR1 is LNHDA and CDR2 is SQIVND (reference sequence).

The J gene is TRBJ1-5, the V gene TRBV4-1, with D perhaps TRBD1 (5 bases). Germline V gives CDR1 MGHRA, CDR2 YSYEKL. V lost 2 bases and J 1 base, leaving 12 bases between the germline ends. The CDR3 is 16 amino acids. The CDR3 loop is CASSQRSTASNQPQHF. The CDR3 coding sequence is TGCGCCAGCAGCCAAAGATCGACAGCAAGCAATCAGCCCCAGCATTTT.

The gene calls are TRBV7-9 and TRBJ2-1, with no clear D. Germline CDR1 is SEHNR and CDR2 is FQNEAQ (reference sequence). The CDR3 is 14 residues long. V was clipped by 5 bases and J by 7 bases, with 15 bases between them. CDR3 sequence (DNA): TGTGCCAGCAGCATTAACATGTGGCGGAATGAGCAGTTCTTC. It specifies CASSINMWRNEQFF.

The chain links TRBV11-2 to TRBJ2-5; 7 bases match TRBD2. Germline values: CDR1 SGHAT, CDR2 FQNNGV. This CDR3 comprises 13 residues. The V gene end was trimmed by 6 bases and the J gene end by 7 bases; junction bases not matched to a gene: 8. The chain's CDR3 is CASSGGEVGTQYF. The CDR3 bases are TGTGCCAGCAGTGGGGGGGAAGTAGGGACCCAGTACTTC. The full variable domain, its missing parts supplied by reference TRBV11-2 and TRBJ2-5, is EAGVAQSPRYKIIEKRQSVAFWCNPISGHATLYWYQQILGQGPKLLIQFQNNGVVDDSQLPKDRFSAERLKGVDSTLKIQPAKLEDSAVYLCASSGGEVGTQYFGPGTRLLVL.

The CDR3 DNA reads TGCGCCAGCAGCTTACTATCAGGGGCCTCTAACTATGGCTACACCTTC. Its translation is CASSLLSGASNYGYTF. This rearrangement joins TRBV5-1 to TRBJ1-2, with D perhaps TRBD1 (6 bases). The CDR3 has 16 amino acids. V lost 2 bases and J 0 bases, leaving 14 bases between the germline ends. Germline CDR1 is SGHRS and CDR2 is YFSETQ.

In its sample, this clone was seen once. The chain is built from TRBV14 and TRBJ2-2; unclear D gene. There are 14 residues in the CDR3. Trimming removed 5 bases at V and 3 bases at J, with 10 bases between. CDR1 is SGHDN, CDR2 FVKESK, per germline. The CDR3: CASSVRAYTGELFF. CDR3 coding DNA: TGTGCCAGCAGCGTCCGGGCCTACACCGGGGAGCTGTTTTTT.

The chain links TRBV3-1 (or the pseudogene TRBV3-2) to TRBJ2-4, with 10 bases aligning to TRBD2. Per the germline V gene, CDR1 is LGHDT and CDR2 is YNNKEL (reference sequence). The junction had 7 bases not matched to a gene; V was cut back by 1 base and J by 1 base. This CDR3 comprises 18 residues. In nucleotides, the CDR3 is TGTGCCAGCAGCCAAGTGGTGGTAGCGGGGGGTGCCAAAAACATTCAGTACTTC. Its translation: CASSQVVVAGGAKNIQYF.

The chain has TRBV11-1 and TRBJ2-7; TRBD2 might be the D (6 bases). Germline CDR1 and CDR2: SGHAT and FQDESV (reference sequence). Trimming left V 4 bases short and J 3 bases short, with 19 bases between. The CDR3 is made up of 16 amino acids. CDR3 nucleotides: TGTGCCAGCAGCTCTCCGGAAGGAGGGTTGGGCTACGAGCAGTACTTC. Amino acids: CASSSPEGGLGYEQYF. Looking up the rest from reference TRBV11-1 and TRBJ2-7 gives the full variable domain: EAEVAQSPRYKITEKSQAVAFWCDPISGHATLYWYRQILGQGPELLVQFQDESVVDDSQLPKDRFSAERLKGVDSTLKIQPAELGDSAMYLCASSSPEGGLGYEQYFGPGTRLTVT.

The CDR3 bases are TGTGCCAGCAGACTCGGGGGGGCCGGGACAGATACGCAGTATTTT. Protein: CASRLGGAGTDTQYF. The chain recombines TRBV27 with TRBJ2-3, with 8 bases identical to TRBD2. J gave up 3 bases and V 6 bases, and 8 bases lay outside the gene matches. This CDR3 has 15 residues. The germline gives CDR1 MNHEY, CDR2 SMNVEV (reference sequence).

The rearrangement links TRBV7-8 to TRBJ2-1; 8 positions match TRBD2. CDR3 length equals 17 residues. The trim removed 2 bases at V and 8 bases at J, leaving 14 bases unmatched. Germline-derived CDR1 and CDR2 are SGHVS and FQNEAQ. The CDR3 is CASSLTGLALGVDEQFF. The DNA for the CDR3 is TGTGCCAGCAGCTTAACCGGACTAGCTCTAGGTGTCGATGAGCAGTTCTTC.

This clone was observed a handful of times. The chain links TRBV2 to TRBJ1-6; D gene uncertain. The CDR3 spans 14 residues. Trimming stripped 2 bases from V and 5 bases from J, with 7 bases between. Germline V gives CDR1 SNHLY, CDR2 FYNNEI. This CDR3 reads CASSERRNNSPLHF. For the CDR3, the DNA is TGTGCCAGCAGTGAACGCAGGAATAATTCACCCCTCCACTTT.

This clone was seen once. The J gene is TRBJ1-5, the V gene TRBV5-8, with D unclear. This CDR3 spans 14 amino acids. Trimming took off 5 bases at V and 0 bases at J, with 9 bases between the two ends. The germline gives CDR1 SGHTS, CDR2 YDEGEE. CDR3 nucleotides: TGTGCCAGCAGTCTCGGGTATAGCAATCAGCCCCAGCATTTT. This encodes CASSLGYSNQPQHF. Full variable domain (rest looked up from reference TRBV5-8 and TRBJ1-5): EAGVTQSPTHLIKTRGQQATLRCSPISGHTSVYWYQQALGLGLQFLLWYDEGEERNRGNFPPRFSGRQFPNYSSELNVNALELEDSALYLCASSLGYSNQPQHFGDGTRLSIL.